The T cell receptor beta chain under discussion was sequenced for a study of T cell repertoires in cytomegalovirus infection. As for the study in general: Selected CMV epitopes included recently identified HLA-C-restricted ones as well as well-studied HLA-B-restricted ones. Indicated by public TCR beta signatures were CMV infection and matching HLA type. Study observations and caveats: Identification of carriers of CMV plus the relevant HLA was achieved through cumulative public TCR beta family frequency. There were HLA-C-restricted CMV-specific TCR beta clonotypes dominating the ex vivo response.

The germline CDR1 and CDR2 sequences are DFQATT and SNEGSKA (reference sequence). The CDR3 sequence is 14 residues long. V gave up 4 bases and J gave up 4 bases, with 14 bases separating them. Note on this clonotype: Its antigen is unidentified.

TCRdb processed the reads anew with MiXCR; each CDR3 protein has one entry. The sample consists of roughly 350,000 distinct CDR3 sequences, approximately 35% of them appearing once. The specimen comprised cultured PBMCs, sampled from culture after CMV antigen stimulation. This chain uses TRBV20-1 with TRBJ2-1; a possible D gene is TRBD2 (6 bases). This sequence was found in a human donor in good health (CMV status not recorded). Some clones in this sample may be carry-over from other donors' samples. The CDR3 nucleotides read TGCAGTGCTACAAGGGACGGGAGTTACAATGAGCAGTTCTTC. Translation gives CSATRDGSYNEQFF.